These 8 T cell receptor beta chains originate from one sample sequenced in a study of T cell responses to AZD1222 COVID-19 vaccine. The assay was immunoSEQ multiplex PCR, and TCRdb's table has in-frame clones only and misses some. The data hold approximately 120,000 clones, with approximately 88% observed a single time. This sample comprised peripheral blood, obtained 28 days after the second AZD1222 dose. The receptors were gathered from an adult who received the AZD1222 COVID-19 vaccine.

This chain uses TRBV7-3 with TRBJ2-3; TRBD2 agrees at 8 bases. With V trimmed by 4 bases and J by 1 base, 4 bases remained unmatched. Germline CDR1 reads SGHTA; CDR2 reads FQGTGA. The CDR3 totals 15 residues. The CDR3 is CASSSQAGGTDTQYF. CDR3 DNA sequence: TGTGCCAGCAGCTCCCAAGCGGGGGGCACAGATACGCAGTATTTT.

The genes are TRBV7-9 and TRBJ2-7; 8 bases are a match to TRBD2. The CDR3 is made up of 16 amino acids. The J segment lost 6 bases and the V segment lost 4 bases, leaving 14 bases of the junction unmatched. Germline V gene sequence: CDR1 SEHNR, CDR2 FQNEAQ (reference sequence). This CDR3 reads CASSSQSPSAGGEQYF. In DNA, the CDR3 is TGTGCCAGCAGCTCCCAAAGCCCCAGCGCGGGGGGCGAGCAGTACTTC. The whole variable domain, filled in from reference TRBV7-9 and TRBJ2-7, reads DTGVSQNPRHKITKRGQNVTFRCDPISEHNRLYWYRQTLGQGPEFLTYFQNEAQLEKSRLLSDRFSAERPKGSFSTLEIQRTEQGDSAMYLCASSSQSPSAGGEQYFGPGTRLTVT.

The rearrangement uses TRBV19 and TRBJ1-2; no firm D call. The CDR3 covers 15 residues. Germline V gene lookup returns CDR1 LNHDA and CDR2 SQIVND (reference sequence). Trimming took off 0 bases at V and 2 bases at J, with 10 bases between the two ends. Here the CDR3 reads CASSIDWTVNYGYTF. Here the CDR3 DNA reads TGTGCCAGTAGTATAGATTGGACGGTAAACTATGGCTACACCTTC.

V and J are TRBV18 and TRBJ1-3; 8 bases align to TRBD1. The germline V gene encodes CDR1 KGHSH and CDR2 LQKENI. V was pared by 6 bases and J by 1 base, with 8 bases of the junction left unmatched. The CDR3 spans 16 residues. CDR3 nucleotides: TGTGCCAGCTCGCCAGGGGGCAGCGGTTCTGGAAACACCATATATTTT. Translation gives CASSPGGSGSGNTIYF.

The V gene is TRBV19, the J gene TRBJ1-5, with D hard to call. V was trimmed by 5 bases and J by 0 bases, leaving 14 bases between them. Germline lookup yields CDR1 LNHDA and CDR2 SQIVND (reference sequence). CDR3 length: 16 amino acids. The CDR3 loop is CASSPRPFRSNQPQHF. CDR3 DNA: TGTGCCAGTAGTCCCCGGCCTTTTCGTAGCAATCAGCCCCAGCATTTT.

The chain uses TRBV19 and TRBJ2-1; D may correspond to TRBD1 or TRBD2 (5 bases each). Trimming stripped 4 bases from V and 7 bases from J, with 20 bases between. The germline gives CDR1 LNHDA, CDR2 SQIVND (reference sequence). The CDR3 has 16 amino acids. This CDR3 is CASSTQGVVQYNEQFF. In nucleotides, the CDR3 is TGTGCCAGTAGTACCCAGGGAGTGGTACAGTATAATGAGCAGTTCTTC.

CDR3 protein: CASSGPSKETQYF. In DNA form, the CDR3 reads TGTGCCAGCAGCGGACCGTCAAAAGAGACCCAGTACTTC. The genes are TRBV6-5 and TRBJ2-5; no firm D call. The germline V gene has CDR1 MNHEY and CDR2 SVGAGI. The CDR3 contains 13 residues. Trimming pared 6 bases from V and 3 bases from J, leaving 11 bases between.

The CDR3 is CASSYGLAGTGELFF. In DNA form, the CDR3 reads TGTGCCAGCAGCTATGGACTAGCGGGGACCGGGGAGCTGTTTTTT. This chain connects TRBV11-2 to TRBJ2-2, with 12 bases identical to TRBD2. CDR1 is SGHAT, CDR2 FQNNGV, per germline. Losses at the gene ends were 4 bases for V and 5 bases for J; bases not matched to a gene: 2. The CDR3 covers 15 residues. Together with reference TRBV11-2 and TRBJ2-2, the CDR3 gives the full variable domain: EAGVAQSPRYKIIEKRQSVAFWCNPISGHATLYWYQQILGQGPKLLIQFQNNGVVDDSQLPKDRFSAERLKGVDSTLKIQPAKLEDSAVYLCASSYGLAGTGELFFGEGSRLTVL.